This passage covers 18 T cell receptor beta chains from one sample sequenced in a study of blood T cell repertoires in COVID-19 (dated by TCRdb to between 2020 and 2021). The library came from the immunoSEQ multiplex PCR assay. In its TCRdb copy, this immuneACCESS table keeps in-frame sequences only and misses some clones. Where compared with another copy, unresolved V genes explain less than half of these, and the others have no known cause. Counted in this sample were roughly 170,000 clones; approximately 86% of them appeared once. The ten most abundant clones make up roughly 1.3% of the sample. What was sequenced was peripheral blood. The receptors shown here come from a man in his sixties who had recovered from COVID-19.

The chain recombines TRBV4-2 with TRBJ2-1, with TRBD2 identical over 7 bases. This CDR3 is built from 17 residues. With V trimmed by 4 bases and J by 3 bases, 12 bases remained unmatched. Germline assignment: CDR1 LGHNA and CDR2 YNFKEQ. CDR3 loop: CASSLRFPTGGYNEQFF. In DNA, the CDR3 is TGTGCCAGCAGCCTCCGATTCCCCACGGGGGGCTACAATGAGCAGTTCTTC.

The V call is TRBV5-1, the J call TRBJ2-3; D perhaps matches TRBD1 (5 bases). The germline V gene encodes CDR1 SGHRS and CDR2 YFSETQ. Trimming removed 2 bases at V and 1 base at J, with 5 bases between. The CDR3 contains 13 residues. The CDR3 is CASSLGGTDTQYF. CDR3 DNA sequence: TGCGCCAGCAGCTTAGGGGGCACAGATACGCAGTATTTT. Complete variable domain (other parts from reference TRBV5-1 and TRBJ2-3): KAGVTQTPRYLIKTRGQQVTLSCSPISGHRSVSWYQQTPGQGLQFLFEYFSETQRNKGNFPGRFSGRQFSNSRSEMNVSTLELGDSALYLCASSLGGTDTQYFGPGTRLTVL.

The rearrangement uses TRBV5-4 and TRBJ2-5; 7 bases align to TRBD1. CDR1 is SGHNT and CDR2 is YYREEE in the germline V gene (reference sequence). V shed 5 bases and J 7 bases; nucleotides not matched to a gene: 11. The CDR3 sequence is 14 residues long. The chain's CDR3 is CASSLTGRSGTQYF. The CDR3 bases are TGTGCCAGCAGTTTGACAGGGCGTAGTGGGACCCAGTACTTC.

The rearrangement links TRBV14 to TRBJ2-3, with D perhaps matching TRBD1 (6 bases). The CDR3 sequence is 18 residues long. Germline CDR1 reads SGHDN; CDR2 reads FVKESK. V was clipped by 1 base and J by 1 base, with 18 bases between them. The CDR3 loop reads CASSQARAGEYGTDTQYF. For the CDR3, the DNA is TGTGCCAGCAGCCAAGCTCGGGCAGGGGAATATGGCACAGATACGCAGTATTTT.

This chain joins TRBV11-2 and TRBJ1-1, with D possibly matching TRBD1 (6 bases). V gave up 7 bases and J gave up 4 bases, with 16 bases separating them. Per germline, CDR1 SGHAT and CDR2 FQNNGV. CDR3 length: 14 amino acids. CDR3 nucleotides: TGTGCCAGCACCTCGCTGGGGGCTGGCACTGAAGCTTTCTTT. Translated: CASTSLGAGTEAFF.

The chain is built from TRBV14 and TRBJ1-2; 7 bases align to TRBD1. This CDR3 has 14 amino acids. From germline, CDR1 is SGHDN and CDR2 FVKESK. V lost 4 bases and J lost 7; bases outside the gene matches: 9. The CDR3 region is CASSLAQGISGYTF. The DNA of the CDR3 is TGTGCCAGCAGCCTAGCACAGGGGATTTCTGGCTACACCTTC.

The CDR3 bases are TGTGCCAGCAAGAAGGTCTGGGGCAGTAATGAAAAACTGTTTTTT. It translates to CASKKVWGSNEKLFF. The chain carries TRBV25-1 and TRBJ1-4; D is perhaps TRBD1 (5 bases). V was pared by 7 bases and J by 4 bases, with 16 bases between. This CDR3 is 15 amino acids long. Germline V gives CDR1 MGHDK, CDR2 SYGVNS.

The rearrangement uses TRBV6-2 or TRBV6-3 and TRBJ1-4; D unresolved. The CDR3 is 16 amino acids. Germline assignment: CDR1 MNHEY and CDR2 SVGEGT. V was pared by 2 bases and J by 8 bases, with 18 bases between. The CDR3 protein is CASSYATGNEGEKLFF. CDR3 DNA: TGTGCCAGCAGTTACGCCACCGGGAATGAAGGGGAAAAACTGTTTTTT.

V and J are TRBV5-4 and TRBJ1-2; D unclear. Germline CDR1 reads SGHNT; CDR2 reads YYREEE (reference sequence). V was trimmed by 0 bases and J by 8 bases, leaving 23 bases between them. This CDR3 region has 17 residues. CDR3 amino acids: CASSLGASGRPYRGYTF. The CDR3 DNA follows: TGTGCCAGCAGCTTGGGGGCGTCGGGGAGGCCCTATCGCGGCTACACCTTC.

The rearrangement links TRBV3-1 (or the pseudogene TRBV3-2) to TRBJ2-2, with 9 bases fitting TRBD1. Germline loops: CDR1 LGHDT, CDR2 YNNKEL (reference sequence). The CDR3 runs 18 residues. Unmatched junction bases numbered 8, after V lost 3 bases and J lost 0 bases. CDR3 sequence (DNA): TGTGCCAGCAGCCAGTTACCGGGACAGGGTTCGAACACCGGGGAGCTGTTTTTT. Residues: CASSQLPGQGSNTGELFF.

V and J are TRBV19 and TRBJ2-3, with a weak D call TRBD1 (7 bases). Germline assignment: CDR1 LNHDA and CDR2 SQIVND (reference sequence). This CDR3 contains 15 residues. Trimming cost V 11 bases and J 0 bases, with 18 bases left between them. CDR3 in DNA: TGTGCCGCCCGCGGGCGGGGACAGAGCACAGATACGCAGTATTTT. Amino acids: CAARGRGQSTDTQYF.

In DNA form, the CDR3 reads TGTGCCAGCAGTGGAGGGCCTGGCTACACCTTC. Translating it yields CASSGGPGYTF. The V gene is TRBV6-6, the J gene TRBJ1-2; D is uncertain. CDR3 size: 11 residues. Trimming left V 5 bases short and J 7 bases short, with 8 bases between. From germline, CDR1 is MNHNY and CDR2 SVGAGI (reference sequence).

The CDR3 reads CASSQDKGGRLIRNQPQHF. The CDR3 nucleotides read TGTGCCAGCAGCCAAGATAAAGGGGGCAGGTTAATTCGCAATCAGCCCCAGCATTTT. This chain joins TRBV3-1 (or the pseudogene TRBV3-2) and TRBJ1-5; TRBD1 agrees at 7 bases. The germline gives CDR1 LGHDT, CDR2 YNNKEL (reference sequence). This CDR3 spans 19 amino acids. V shed 0 bases, J shed 2 bases, and the junction held 13 bases outside the gene matches.

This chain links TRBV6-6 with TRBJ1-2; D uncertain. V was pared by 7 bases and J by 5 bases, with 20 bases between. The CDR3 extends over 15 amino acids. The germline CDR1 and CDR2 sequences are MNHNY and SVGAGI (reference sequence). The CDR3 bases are TGTGCCAGCAACAAAAGGGAGCACCCCACTTATGGCTACACCTTC. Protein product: CASNKREHPTYGYTF.

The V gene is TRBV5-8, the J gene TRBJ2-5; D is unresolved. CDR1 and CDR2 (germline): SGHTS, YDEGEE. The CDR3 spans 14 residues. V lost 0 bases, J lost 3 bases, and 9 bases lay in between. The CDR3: CASSLGGREETQYF. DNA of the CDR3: TGTGCCAGCAGCTTGGGAGGCAGAGAAGAGACCCAGTACTTC. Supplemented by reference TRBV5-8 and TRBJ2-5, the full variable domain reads EAGVTQSPTHLIKTRGQQATLRCSPISGHTSVYWYQQALGLGLQFLLWYDEGEERNRGNFPPRFSGRQFPNYSSELNVNALELEDSALYLCASSLGGREETQYFGPGTRLLVL.

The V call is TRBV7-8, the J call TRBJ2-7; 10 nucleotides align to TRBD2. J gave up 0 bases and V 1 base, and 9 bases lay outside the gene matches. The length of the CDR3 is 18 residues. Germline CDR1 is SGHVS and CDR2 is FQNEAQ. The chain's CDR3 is CASSLEASGGDSSYEQYF. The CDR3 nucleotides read TGTGCCAGCAGCTTAGAGGCTAGCGGGGGCGACAGCTCCTACGAGCAGTACTTC.

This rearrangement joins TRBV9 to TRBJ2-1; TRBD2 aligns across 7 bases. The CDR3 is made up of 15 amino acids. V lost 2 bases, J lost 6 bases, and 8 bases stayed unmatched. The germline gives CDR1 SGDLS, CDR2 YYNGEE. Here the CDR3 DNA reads TGTGCCAGCAGCGTCAGCGGGGTGCTCTCCAATGAGCAGTTCTTC. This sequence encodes CASSVSGVLSNEQFF.

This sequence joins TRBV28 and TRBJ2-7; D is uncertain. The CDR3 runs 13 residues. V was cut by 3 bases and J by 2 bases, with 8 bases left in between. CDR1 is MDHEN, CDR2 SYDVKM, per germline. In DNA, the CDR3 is TGTGCCAGCAGTTTCCAGCGAGCCTACGAGCAGTACTTC. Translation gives CASSFQRAYEQYF.